This is a list of T cell receptor beta chains from one sample in a study of blood T cell repertoires in COVID-19. TCRdb keeps only in-frame clones here, not all; method: immunoSEQ multiplex PCR. The sample lists hundreds of thousands of clones, roughly 90% occurring once. What was sequenced was PBMCs or T cells enriched from blood (not recorded which). The source of these receptors is a man younger than 45 who had been exposed to COVID-19. CDR3s include the opening cysteine and the closing phenylalanine or tryptophan. The order of the fields is clone size, J gene, D gene, V gene, CDR3 DNA, CDR3 protein. A D gene is named only where the DNA matches it firmly. Not every row has a clone size; where given, it reads once, few, many or a size class.

clone size: -; J gene: TRBJ2-7; D gene: TRBD2; V gene: TRBV6-1; CDR3 DNA: TGTGCCAGCAGTGAAGGACTAGCGGGCTCCTACGAGCAGTACTTC; CDR3 protein: CASSEGLAGSYEQYF
clone size: -; J gene: TRBJ1-2; D gene: TRBD1; V gene: TRBV2; CDR3 DNA: TGTGCCAGCAGTCCCGGGACAGGATCGGACTATGGCTACACCTTC; CDR3 protein: CASSPGTGSDYGYTF
clone size: -; J gene: TRBJ1-6; D gene: -; V gene: TRBV28; CDR3 DNA: TGTGCCAGCAGTTTATCAGGGTATAATTCACCCCTCCACTTT; CDR3 protein: CASSLSGYNSPLHF
clone size: -; J gene: TRBJ2-5; D gene: TRBD2; V gene: TRBV29-1; CDR3 DNA: TGCAGCGTTGGCAGCGGGGGGGCCAGAGAGACCCAGTACTTC; CDR3 protein: CSVGSGGARETQYF
clone size: -; J gene: TRBJ2-7; D gene: TRBD2; V gene: TRBV10-3; CDR3 DNA: TGTGCCATCAGTGATGGATATAGCGGGGGTGAATACTACGAGCAGTACTTC; CDR3 protein: CAISDGYSGGEYYEQYF
clone size: -; J gene: TRBJ1-2; D gene: TRBD1; V gene: TRBV10-3; CDR3 DNA: TGTGCCATCAGTCAAAGACAGGGAGCAAACTATGGCTACACCTTC; CDR3 protein: CAISQRQGANYGYTF
clone size: -; J gene: TRBJ1-1; D gene: -; V gene: TRBV6-5; CDR3 DNA: TGTGCCAGCAGCCGCGGGCCAATTTTGAACACTGAAGCTTTCTTT; CDR3 protein: CASSRGPILNTEAFF
clone size: once; J gene: TRBJ2-5; D gene: TRBD1; V gene: TRBV5-1; CDR3 DNA: TGCGCCAGCAGCCCCCGGGACAGGGAGGGGACCCAGTACTTC; CDR3 protein: CASSPRDREGTQYF
clone size: -; J gene: TRBJ2-7; D gene: -; V gene: TRBV11-2; CDR3 DNA: TGTGCCAGCAGCTCAGACGGCTACGAGCAGTACTTC; CDR3 protein: CASSSDGYEQYF
clone size: -; J gene: TRBJ1-3; D gene: -; V gene: TRBV19; CDR3 DNA: TGTGCCAGTAGTCTGACAGGATACTCTGGAAACACCATATATTTT; CDR3 protein: CASSLTGYSGNTIYF
clone size: -; J gene: TRBJ1-2; D gene: -; V gene: TRBV11-3; CDR3 DNA: TGTGCCAGCAGCTCCCGGGGGGCAGTCTATGGCTACACCTTC; CDR3 protein: CASSSRGAVYGYTF
clone size: -; J gene: TRBJ1-1; D gene: TRBD1; V gene: TRBV19; CDR3 DNA: TGTGCCAGTAGTATGACAGGGCGTAAGAACACTGAAGCTTTCTTT; CDR3 protein: CASSMTGRKNTEAFF
clone size: -; J gene: TRBJ1-6; D gene: -; V gene: TRBV30; CDR3 DNA: TGTGCCTGGATTGGACAGCATAATTCACCCCTCCACTTT; CDR3 protein: CAWIGQHNSPLHF
clone size: -; J gene: TRBJ1-6; D gene: TRBD1; V gene: TRBV5-1; CDR3 DNA: TGCGCCAGCAGCCTAAGGACAGGGAGGGATTCACCCCTCCACTTT; CDR3 protein: CASSLRTGRDSPLHF
clone size: -; J gene: TRBJ1-4; D gene: TRBD1; V gene: TRBV30; CDR3 DNA: TGTGCCTGGAACAGGGGAGATGAAAAACTGTTTTTT; CDR3 protein: CAWNRGDEKLFF
clone size: -; J gene: TRBJ1-6; D gene: -; V gene: TRBV15; CDR3 DNA: TGTGCCACCAGCAGAGCCACAGGCAATAATTCACCCCTCCACTTT; CDR3 protein: CATSRATGNNSPLHF
clone size: -; J gene: TRBJ2-2; D gene: -; V gene: TRBV6-4; CDR3 DNA: TGTGCCAGCACCAGACTCCACGGCGCCACCGGGGAGCTGTTTTTT; CDR3 protein: CASTRLHGATGELFF
clone size: -; J gene: TRBJ2-6; D gene: -; V gene: TRBV30; CDR3 DNA: TGTGCCTGGAGTGTACGAGGGGGCTCTGGGGCCAACGTCCTGACTTTC; CDR3 protein: CAWSVRGGSGANVLTF
clone size: -; J gene: TRBJ1-6; D gene: -; V gene: TRBV29-1; CDR3 DNA: TGCAGCGTCCGGGCGGGGGCTGATTCACCCCTCCACTTT; CDR3 protein: CSVRAGADSPLHF
clone size: few; J gene: TRBJ2-1; D gene: TRBD2; V gene: TRBV10-1; CDR3 DNA: TGCGCCAGCAGTGAGGCGGGGGGGAACAATGAGCAGTTCTTC; CDR3 protein: CASSEAGGNNEQFF
clone size: -; J gene: TRBJ1-5; D gene: -; V gene: TRBV6-2/TRBV6-3; CDR3 DNA: TGTGCCAGCAGTACGAAACGATACAGGGATAGAAGCAATCAGCCCCAGCATTTT; CDR3 protein: CASSTKRYRDRSNQPQHF
clone size: once; J gene: TRBJ1-5; D gene: -; V gene: TRBV19; CDR3 DNA: TGTGCCAGTACCCCAGGTGGAGGGAGGCAACAGCCCCAGCATTTT; CDR3 protein: CASTPGGGRQQPQHF
clone size: once; J gene: TRBJ2-3; D gene: -; V gene: TRBV14; CDR3 DNA: TGTGCCAGCAGCCAAGATATACACCCCGATACGCAGTATTTT; CDR3 protein: CASSQDIHPDTQYF
clone size: -; J gene: TRBJ2-7; D gene: -; V gene: TRBV4-1; CDR3 DNA: TGCGCCAGCAGCCAGTCCCGCGGGCCTCGGTACTTC; CDR3 protein: CASSQSRGPRYF
clone size: -; J gene: TRBJ2-3; D gene: TRBD1; V gene: TRBV2; CDR3 DNA: TGTGCCAGCAGCCCTAGGGGGACAGGGGGCCCTGCGCAGTATTTT; CDR3 protein: CASSPRGTGGPAQYF
clone size: -; J gene: TRBJ2-5; D gene: TRBD1; V gene: TRBV27; CDR3 DNA: TGTGCCAGCAGTTGGGACAGGGGGCTGGAGACCCAGTACTTC; CDR3 protein: CASSWDRGLETQYF
clone size: -; J gene: TRBJ1-5; D gene: TRBD1; V gene: TRBV7-9; CDR3 DNA: TGTGCCAGCAGCGCGGACAGGGGGTTTAATCAGCCCCAGCATTTT; CDR3 protein: CASSADRGFNQPQHF
clone size: -; J gene: TRBJ1-2; D gene: TRBD1; V gene: TRBV10-1; CDR3 DNA: TGCGCCAGCAGTGGAGACAGGGGCTATGGCTACACCTTC; CDR3 protein: CASSGDRGYGYTF
clone size: -; J gene: TRBJ2-7; D gene: TRBD2; V gene: TRBV7-9; CDR3 DNA: TGTGCCAGCAGCTTAGCGCTAAGCGGGGGCTACTCCTACGAGCAGTACTTC; CDR3 protein: CASSLALSGGYSYEQYF
clone size: -; J gene: TRBJ1-2; D gene: -; V gene: TRBV13; CDR3 DNA: TGTGCCAGCAGCACCCTTAGACAGGCTAACTATGGCTACACCTTC; CDR3 protein: CASSTLRQANYGYTF
clone size: -; J gene: TRBJ1-2; D gene: TRBD1; V gene: TRBV3-1/TRBV3-2; CDR3 DNA: TGTGCCAGCAGCCAAGACGACAGGGACGGAGGCTACACCTTC; CDR3 protein: CASSQDDRDGGYTF
clone size: -; J gene: TRBJ2-5; D gene: -; V gene: TRBV7-2; CDR3 DNA: TGTGCCAGCAGCTTAGCAGGGGTGGAGACCCAGTACTTC; CDR3 protein: CASSLAGVETQYF
clone size: -; J gene: TRBJ1-1; D gene: -; V gene: TRBV5-8; CDR3 DNA: TGTGCCAGCAGCCAGACAGGTCGCTCGGGTTTCTTT; CDR3 protein: CASSQTGRSGFF
clone size: many; J gene: TRBJ2-3; D gene: -; V gene: TRBV2; CDR3 DNA: TGTGCCAGCAGTCTAGCGCCCCTAGAAGTAGATACGCAGTATTTT; CDR3 protein: CASSLAPLEVDTQYF
clone size: -; J gene: TRBJ2-5; D gene: -; V gene: TRBV7-2; CDR3 DNA: TGTGCCAGCAGACCCACGGGAAACACGCAGGAGACCCAGTACTTC; CDR3 protein: CASRPTGNTQETQYF
clone size: -; J gene: TRBJ2-3; D gene: -; V gene: TRBV4-3; CDR3 DNA: TGCGCCAGCAGCCAAGATCGGCAGGGAACAGATACGCAGTATTTT; CDR3 protein: CASSQDRQGTDTQYF
clone size: -; J gene: TRBJ2-7; D gene: -; V gene: TRBV2; CDR3 DNA: TGTGCCAGCAGTGAGGAGGGAATATACGAGCAGTACTTC; CDR3 protein: CASSEEGIYEQYF
clone size: -; J gene: TRBJ1-5; D gene: TRBD1; V gene: TRBV29-1; CDR3 DNA: TGCAGCGTTGCGGGGACAGGGGCTCGGGGCAATCAGCCCCAGCATTTT; CDR3 protein: CSVAGTGARGNQPQHF
clone size: -; J gene: TRBJ2-7; D gene: -; V gene: TRBV2; CDR3 DNA: TGTGCCAGCAGTGAAAGAGTCAGGGTCCACGAGCAGTACTTC; CDR3 protein: CASSERVRVHEQYF
clone size: -; J gene: TRBJ2-1; D gene: TRBD2; V gene: TRBV7-2; CDR3 DNA: TGTGCCAGCAGTCCGGGACTAGCGGGGCGATACAATGAGCAGTTCTTC; CDR3 protein: CASSPGLAGRYNEQFF
clone size: -; J gene: TRBJ2-7; D gene: -; V gene: TRBV20-1; CDR3 DNA: TGCAGTGCTAGTCCCCTCGAGAACGAGCAGTACTTC; CDR3 protein: CSASPLENEQYF
clone size: -; J gene: TRBJ2-2; D gene: -; V gene: TRBV5-6; CDR3 DNA: TGTGCCAGCAGCTCTTTAGGTGCGACTGCGAACACCGGGGAGCTGTTTTTT; CDR3 protein: CASSSLGATANTGELFF
clone size: -; J gene: TRBJ1-1; D gene: TRBD1; V gene: TRBV4-1; CDR3 DNA: TGCGCCAGCAGCCAGAAACAGGGGGGCACTGAAGCTTTCTTT; CDR3 protein: CASSQKQGGTEAFF
clone size: once; J gene: TRBJ1-2; D gene: -; V gene: TRBV6-5; CDR3 DNA: TGTGCCAGCAGCGCTGACATCATTTACGGCTACACCTTC; CDR3 protein: CASSADIIYGYTF